This T cell receptor beta chain was recovered during a study of CD8 T cells in Susac syndrome. CD8+ and CD4+ T cells taken from blood had their TCR beta sequenced. An input of about 0.5 to 1 ug of RNA was subjected to reverse transcription using random hexamers. TCRdb reprocessed the immunoSEQ multiplex PCR reads with MiXCR, giving one entry per CDR3 protein. This sample has 250,000 or so distinct CDR3 sequences, with over 85% found just once. The CDR3 contains 12 residues. The V end lost 4 bases, the J end lost 6 bases, and 8 bases lay between the germline ends. CDR1 and CDR2 from the germline V gene are SGHDT and YYEEEE.

The receptor was isolated from a human donor with multiple sclerosis. Sequencing used CD4+ T cells from PBMCs. The V call is TRBV5-6, the J call TRBJ1-5; no firm D call. CDR3 sequence (DNA): TGTGCCAGCAGCCATTTACGTCAGCCCCAGCATTTT. Amino acid sequence: CASSHLRQPQHF. The variable domain in full, completed from reference TRBV5-6 and TRBJ1-5, reads DAGVTQSPTHLIKTRGQQVTLRCSPKSGHDTVSWYQQALGQGPQFIFQYYEEEERQRGNFPDRFSGHQFPNYSSELNVNALLLGDSALYLCASSHLRQPQHFGDGTRLSIL.